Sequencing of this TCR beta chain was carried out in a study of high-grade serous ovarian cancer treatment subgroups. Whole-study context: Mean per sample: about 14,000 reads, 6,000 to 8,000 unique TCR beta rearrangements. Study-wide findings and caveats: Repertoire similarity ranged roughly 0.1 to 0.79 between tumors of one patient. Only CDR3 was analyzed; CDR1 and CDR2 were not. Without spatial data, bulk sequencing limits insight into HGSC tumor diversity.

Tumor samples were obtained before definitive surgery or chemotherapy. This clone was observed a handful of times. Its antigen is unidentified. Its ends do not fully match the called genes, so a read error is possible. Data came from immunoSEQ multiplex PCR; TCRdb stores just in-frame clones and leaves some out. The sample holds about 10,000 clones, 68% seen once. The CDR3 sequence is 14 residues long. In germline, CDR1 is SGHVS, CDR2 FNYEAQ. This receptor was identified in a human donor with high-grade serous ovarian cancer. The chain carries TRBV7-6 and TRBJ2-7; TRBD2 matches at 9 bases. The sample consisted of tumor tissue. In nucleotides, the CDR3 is TGTGCCAGCAGCCTAGCGGGACTCAGTGGGGAGCAGTACTTC. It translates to CASSLAGLSGEQYF.